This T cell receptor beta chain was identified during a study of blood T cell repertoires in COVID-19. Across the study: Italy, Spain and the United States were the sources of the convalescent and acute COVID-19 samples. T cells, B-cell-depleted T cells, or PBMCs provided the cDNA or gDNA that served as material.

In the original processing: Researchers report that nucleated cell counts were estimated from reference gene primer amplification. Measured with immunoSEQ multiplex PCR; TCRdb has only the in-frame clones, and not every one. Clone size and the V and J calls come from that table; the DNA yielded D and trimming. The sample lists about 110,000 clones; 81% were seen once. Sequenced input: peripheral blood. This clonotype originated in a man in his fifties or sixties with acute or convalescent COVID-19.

In nucleotides, the CDR3 is TGTGCCAGCAGTGAAACGAGGATAGCGGTTGGCTACACCTTC. This encodes CASSETRIAVGYTF. The genes are TRBV2 and TRBJ1-2; D is unresolved. This CDR3 is 14 amino acids long. CDR1 and CDR2 (germline): SNHLY, FYNNEI. V was trimmed by 2 bases and J by 7 bases, leaving 14 bases between them.